The entry below gives a single T cell receptor beta chain sequence along with its context. The data belong to a study of read filtering for tumor transcriptome and immune sequencing. The CDR3 is 11 amino acids. Germline CDR1 is SGHAT and CDR2 is FQDESV (reference sequence). V was shortened by 8 bases and J by 8 bases, with 11 bases between the two germline ends. The library was built from about 400 ng RNA with molecular barcoded adaptors for alpha/delta and beta/gamma chains. TCRdb fed the reads into MiXCR, producing one record per CDR3 protein. The repertoire holds tens of thousands of distinct CDR3 sequences, with roughly 19% as singletons.

This receptor was identified in a donor aged 40 or older with multiple myeloma. The chain carries TRBV11-1 and TRBJ2-3; TRBD2 might be the D (7 bases). The sample was a population of CD138-negative cells sorted from bone marrow. The CDR3 loop is CASGGGTTQYF. The CDR3 DNA follows: TGTGCCAGCGGCGGGGGCACTACGCAGTATTTT.